The clone carrying this T cell receptor beta chain has a count of ten or more. This beta chain appears as a stray read in a library generated for alpha chains; its size is not informative. As for time point: sample taken at primary tumor resection. Material for sequencing was whole RNA from tumor, nontumor lung or frozen PBMC, left unsorted. Donors were under 90 untreated early-stage non-small cell lung cancer patients. Germline-derived CDR1 and CDR2 are SGHRS and YFSETQ. With 1 base removed from V and 7 bases from J, the gap between germline ends came to 15 bases. The length of the CDR3 is 15 residues. This entry is derived from a study of spatial heterogeneity in lung cancer. MiXCR, run by TCRdb on the 5' RACE reads, gives a single entry per CDR3 protein. The table lists about 12,000 distinct CDR3 sequences, about 6% of them singletons.

This TCR was sampled from a male donor with early-stage non-small cell lung cancer. Sequencing was performed on normal lung tissue next to the tumor, taken at surgery. The rearrangement joins TRBV5-1 to TRBJ1-5; D ambiguous. The CDR3 is CASSLIAGVNQPQHF. The CDR3, as DNA: TGCGCCAGCAGCTTGATCGCTGGGGTGAACCAGCCCCAGCATTTT.